Listed below are T cell receptor beta chains from one sample, sequenced in a study of cytomegalovirus exposure and HLA in healthy donors. Some clones are missing from TCRdb's copy, which holds only in-frame ones; the method was immunoSEQ multiplex PCR. Among 11,000 to 15,000 clones listed, about two thirds were seen once. What was sequenced was PBMCs. The receptors shown here come from a woman between 45 and 60 years old in good health and CMV-seropositive. Each CDR3 is given with its conserved first and last residue.

>TRBJ1-5|TRBV6-6
CASSSTGGGNQPQHF
>TRBJ1-5|TRBV18
CASSLQGDQPQHF
>NA|TRBV29-1
CSVDTGRTYEQYF
>TRBJ2-4|TRBV29-1
CSVDLLPGGIQYF
>TRBJ1-2|TRBV4-3
CASSQEDLGQGDYGYTF
>TRBJ1-2|TRBV6-1
CASSEITTGRF
>TRBJ1-4|TRBV29-1
CSARQGGDEKLFF
>TRBJ1-2|TRBV29-1
CSVRAEVANYGYTF
>TRBJ2-7|TRBV2
CATLSSEQYF
>TRBJ2-7|TRBV7-8
CASSLDGTGLYF
>TRBJ2-5|TRBV30
CAWSPLDRKETQYF
>TRBJ2-3|TRBV9
CASSVEGRGNTQYF
>TRBJ2-7|TRBV5-1
CASRQAGGIYEQYF
>TRBJ1-2|TRBV30
CAWGGTVKGYTF
>TRBJ2-1|TRBV29-1
CSARTGLDLYNEQFF
>TRBJ1-1|TRBV14
CASSQDLEGEAFF
>TRBJ1-2|TRBV25-1
CASSTRTDSNYGYTF
>TRBJ2-1|TRBV11-2
CASSLTTSGHNEQFF
>TRBJ1-2|TRBV7-8
CASSLLGGLYGYTF
>TRBJ2-7|TRBV6-1
CASSYLAGTPYEQYF
>TRBJ2-3|TRBV6-1
CASSSTSGSTDTQYF
>TRBJ1-5|TRBV4-1
CASSHGRGGLQPQHF
>TRBJ2-1|TRBV9
CASGEDSGLNEQFF
>TRBJ1-1|TRBV4-2
CASSQLTGMNTEAFF
>TRBJ2-1|TRBV4-1
CASSQEETSGSYNEQFF
>TRBJ2-7|TRBV7-2
CASSLGTGVYEQYF
>TRBJ2-7|TRBV25-1
CASSEYNAGYEQYF